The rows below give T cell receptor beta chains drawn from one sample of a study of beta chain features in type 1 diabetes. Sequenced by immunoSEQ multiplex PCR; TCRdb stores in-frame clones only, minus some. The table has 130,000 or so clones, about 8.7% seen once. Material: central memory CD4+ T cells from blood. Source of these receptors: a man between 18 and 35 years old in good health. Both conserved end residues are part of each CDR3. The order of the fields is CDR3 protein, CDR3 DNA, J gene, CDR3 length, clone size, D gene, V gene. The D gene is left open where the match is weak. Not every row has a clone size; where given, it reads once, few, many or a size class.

CDR3aa: CASSQVVGGDSGANVLTF
CDR3nt: TGTGCCAGCAGCCAAGTAGTAGGGGGCGACTCTGGGGCCAACGTCCTGACTTTC
j_gene: TRBJ2-6
len: 18
abundance: NA
d_gene: TRBD1
v_gene: TRBV4-2

CDR3aa: CASSAGDGNTIYF
CDR3nt: TGTGCCAGCTCAGCGGGGGACGGGAACACCATATATTTT
j_gene: TRBJ1-3
len: 13
abundance: few
d_gene: NA
v_gene: TRBV18

CDR3aa: CAISDRGANTGELFF
CDR3nt: TGTGCCATCAGTGACAGGGGAGCGAACACCGGGGAGCTGTTTTTT
j_gene: TRBJ2-2
len: 15
abundance: few
d_gene: NA
v_gene: TRBV10-3

CDR3aa: CSVDGQGYEQYF
CDR3nt: TGCAGCGTTGATGGACAGGGCTACGAGCAGTACTTC
j_gene: TRBJ2-7
len: 12
abundance: NA
d_gene: TRBD1
v_gene: TRBV29-1

CDR3aa: CASSYSMQGGNTEAFF
CDR3nt: TGTGCCAGCAGTTACTCGATGCAGGGAGGGAACACTGAAGCTTTCTTT
j_gene: TRBJ1-1
len: 16
abundance: few
d_gene: NA
v_gene: TRBV6-5

CDR3aa: CASSPGTGDGNSPLHF
CDR3nt: TGCGCCAGCAGCCCGGGGACAGGTGACGGAAATTCACCCCTCCACTTT
j_gene: TRBJ1-6
len: 16
abundance: many
d_gene: TRBD1
v_gene: TRBV5-1

CDR3aa: CSAHQTGRGYTF
CDR3nt: TGCAGCGCCCACCAGACAGGGAGAGGCTACACCTTC
j_gene: TRBJ1-2
len: 12
abundance: many
d_gene: TRBD1
v_gene: TRBV29-1

CDR3aa: CASSPGGPTRKGEKLFF
CDR3nt: TGTGCCAGCAGCCCGGGGGGACCAACTAGAAAGGGTGAAAAACTGTTTTTT
j_gene: TRBJ1-4
len: 17
abundance: NA
d_gene: NA
v_gene: TRBV7-9

CDR3aa: CASSPLADQETQYF
CDR3nt: TGTGCCAGCAGTCCACTAGCGGACCAGGAGACCCAGTACTTC
j_gene: TRBJ2-5
len: 14
abundance: NA
d_gene: TRBD2
v_gene: TRBV2

CDR3aa: CASRGFSYGYTF
CDR3nt: TGTGCCTCCCGTGGTTTTAGCTATGGCTACACCTTC
j_gene: TRBJ1-2
len: 12
abundance: few
d_gene: NA
v_gene: TRBV30

CDR3aa: CASSQESIHTEAFF
CDR3nt: TGTGCCAGCAGCCAAGAGTCCATCCACACTGAAGCTTTCTTT
j_gene: TRBJ1-1
len: 14
abundance: NA
d_gene: NA
v_gene: TRBV4-2

CDR3aa: CASSQARLAGGSTQYF
CDR3nt: TGCGCCAGCAGCCAAGCCCGACTAGCGGGGGGGAGTACGCAGTATTTT
j_gene: TRBJ2-3
len: 16
abundance: few
d_gene: TRBD2
v_gene: TRBV4-3

CDR3aa: CASSVGGGGNYGYTF
CDR3nt: TGTGCCAGCAGCGTAGGGGGAGGGGGTAACTATGGCTACACCTTC
j_gene: TRBJ1-2
len: 15
abundance: NA
d_gene: NA
v_gene: TRBV9

CDR3aa: CASSLYPRDREHQPQHF
CDR3nt: TGTGCCAGCAGCTTATATCCCCGCGACAGGGAGCATCAGCCCCAGCATTTT
j_gene: TRBJ1-5
len: 17
abundance: few
d_gene: TRBD1
v_gene: TRBV7-2

CDR3aa: CSAPIGAGYTF
CDR3nt: TGCAGTGCTCCCATAGGGGCCGGCTACACCTTC
j_gene: TRBJ1-2
len: 11
abundance: many
d_gene: NA
v_gene: TRBV20-1

CDR3aa: CASSVGGTQYEQYF
CDR3nt: TGTGCCAGCAGTGTTGGGGGGACGCAGTACGAGCAGTACTTC
j_gene: TRBJ2-7
len: 14
abundance: few
d_gene: NA
v_gene: TRBV6-1